These 17 T cell receptor beta chains originate from one sample sequenced in a study of blood T cell repertoires in COVID-19. TCRdb keeps only in-frame clones here, not all; method: immunoSEQ multiplex PCR. The repertoire has some 80,000 clones, 70% to 90% of them found once; the top ten carry 9.5% to 12%. Material for sequencing was peripheral blood. The receptor source for this set is a man between 60 and 75 years old with COVID-19, enrolled during active disease.

The CDR3 protein is CASSLDSNSNYGYTF. As DNA, the CDR3 is TGTGCCAGCAGCTTGGACAGCAACTCTAACTATGGCTACACCTTC. This chain connects TRBV5-5 to TRBJ1-2, with D uncertain. This CDR3 contains 15 residues. The V end lost 0 bases, the J end lost 0 bases, and 9 bases lay between the germline ends. Germline loops: CDR1 SGHKS, CDR2 YYEKEE (reference sequence).

V gene TRBV2 combines with J gene TRBJ2-3; 8 bases line up with TRBD1. Per germline, CDR1 SNHLY and CDR2 FYNNEI. This CDR3 has 14 residues. Losses at the gene ends were 3 bases for V and 7 bases for J; bases not matched to a gene: 6. DNA of the CDR3: TGTGCCAGCAGTGAGGGACAGGTGTTCTATACGCAGTATTTT. This sequence encodes CASSEGQVFYTQYF.

This rearrangement joins TRBV24-1 to TRBJ2-5; TRBD1 matches at 8 bases. CDR3 length equals 16 residues. Unmatched junction bases numbered 7, after V lost 3 bases and J lost 2 bases. Germline-derived CDR1 and CDR2 are KGHDR and SFDVKD. Here the CDR3 DNA reads TGTGCCACCAGTGATACGAGACAGGGGTGGCAAGAGACCCAGTACTTC. Its translation is CATSDTRQGWQETQYF.

This clone has only a few counts. This chain joins TRBV5-5 and TRBJ2-2; 7 bases agree with TRBD2. The V and J ends lost 0 bases and 3 bases, in that order; junction bases with no gene match: 2. Germline V gives CDR1 SGHKS, CDR2 YYEKEE (reference sequence). The CDR3 extends over 15 amino acids. The CDR3, as DNA: TGTGCCAGCAGCTTGGCTAGCGGATACACCGGGGAGCTGTTTTTT. As protein: CASSLASGYTGELFF.

This clone was observed a few times. The chain combines TRBV9 with TRBJ2-1; D remains ambiguous. The V end lost 0 bases, the J end lost 5 bases, and 12 bases lay between the germline ends. CDR3 length: 15 residues. Germline lookup yields CDR1 SGDLS and CDR2 YYNGEE. The CDR3 bases are TGTGCCAGCAGCGTAGGAGGTCCTTCCCACAATGAGCAGTTCTTC. Protein: CASSVGGPSHNEQFF.

The genes are TRBV10-2 and TRBJ2-5, with 11 bases aligning to TRBD2. The CDR3 spans 14 residues. V gave up 7 bases and J gave up 2 bases; unmatched junction bases: 3. Germline values: CDR1 WSHSY, CDR2 SAAADI. This CDR3 reads CASTGTSGQETQYF. The CDR3 coding sequence is TGCGCCAGCACGGGGACTAGCGGTCAAGAGACCCAGTACTTC.

The chain couples TRBV5-1 to TRBJ2-4; 12 nucleotides agree with TRBD1. Germline V gives CDR1 SGHRS, CDR2 YFSETQ. CDR3 length: 15 residues. The junction had 1 base not matched to a gene; V was cut back by 0 bases and J by 6 bases. CDR3 bases: TGCGCCAGCAGCTTGGAGGGACAGGGGGCAAACATTCAGTACTTC. Its protein is CASSLEGQGANIQYF.

The chain carries TRBV5-1 and TRBJ2-3; D might be TRBD1 (5 bases). The CDR3 is 15 residues long. Trimming shortened V by 5 bases and J by 1 base, and 14 bases separated the two germline ends. Germline CDR1 is SGHRS and CDR2 is YFSETQ. CDR3 residues: CASSRTPVGTDTQYF. CDR3 DNA sequence: TGCGCCAGCAGTAGGACACCGGTGGGCACAGATACGCAGTATTTT.

The sample holds a few counts of this clone. The chain couples TRBV9 to TRBJ1-6, with 7 bases matching TRBD1. This CDR3 has 16 residues. After removal of 4 bases from V and 6 bases from J, the junction contained 10 bases not matched to a gene. CDR1 is SGDLS and CDR2 is YYNGEE in the germline V gene. Written as DNA, the CDR3 is TGTGCCAGCAGCAGTAGGGAAGGGGGCAGTAATTCACCCCTCCACTTT. Amino acids: CASSSREGGSNSPLHF.

The V gene is TRBV12-5, the J gene TRBJ1-2; D remains ambiguous. The CDR3 extends over 15 amino acids. CDR1 LGHNT and CDR2 FRNRAP come from the germline V gene. Deletions cut 7 bases from V and 0 bases from J, with 15 bases between. CDR3 DNA: TGTGCTAGTGCCCCGGGTGGAGGCGCTAACTATGGCTACACCTTC. Amino acid sequence: CASAPGGGANYGYTF.

Ten or more counts support this clone. The chain is built from TRBV9 and TRBJ1-2; D perhaps matches TRBD1 (6 bases). Germline-derived CDR1 and CDR2 are SGDLS and YYNGEE. V dropped 0 bases and J dropped 3 bases, with 12 bases sitting between them. The CDR3 extends over 15 amino acids. CDR3 coding DNA: TGTGCCAGCAGCGTAGAGGGTGGGGGCTACTATGGCTACACCTTC. It yields the protein CASSVEGGGYYGYTF.

The J gene is TRBJ2-3, the V gene TRBV9; D gene unclear. The germline V gene has CDR1 SGDLS and CDR2 YYNGEE. V was clipped by 4 bases and J by 6 bases, with 15 bases between them. CDR3 length equals 14 residues. The CDR3 bases are TGTGCCAGCAGCCCCGTCGGAGTATTGGATACGCAGTATTTT. Amino acids: CASSPVGVLDTQYF.

The chain recombines TRBV7-9 with TRBJ1-1; the D gene is possibly TRBD1 (6 bases). Trimming cost V 10 bases and J 6 bases, with 15 bases left between them. CDR3 length: 12 amino acids. Per the germline V gene, CDR1 is SEHNR and CDR2 is FQNEAQ (reference sequence). CDR3 nucleotide sequence: TGTGCCACGGGGCAGGGGCGCTCTGAAGCTTTCTTT. The encoded protein is CATGQGRSEAFF.

The rearrangement uses TRBV2 and TRBJ2-2, with D perhaps matching TRBD1 (5 bases). This CDR3 region has 13 residues. V was clipped by 4 bases and J by 5 bases, with 8 bases between them. The germline V gene has CDR1 SNHLY and CDR2 FYNNEI. Here the CDR3 reads CASSGTRTGELFF. CDR3 DNA sequence: TGTGCCAGCAGTGGGACAAGGACCGGGGAGCTGTTTTTT.

This chain uses TRBV5-1 with TRBJ1-1; tentatively, D is TRBD1 (5 bases). This CDR3 has 15 amino acids. V shed 0 bases and J shed 1 base, with 10 bases lying between them. Germline V CDR1 and CDR2: SGHRS, YFSETQ. The CDR3 is CASSLDLTGNTEAFF. The CDR3 DNA sequence: TGCGCCAGCAGCTTGGACCTAACAGGGAACACTGAAGCTTTCTTT.

The chain links TRBV7-2 to TRBJ2-5, with D unresolved. Germline CDR1 is SGHTA and CDR2 is FQGNSA. The CDR3 extends over 14 amino acids. Trimming cost V 0 bases and J 1 base, with 6 bases left between them. The CDR3 loop is CASSLAEIQETQYF. DNA for the CDR3: TGTGCCAGCAGCTTAGCGGAGATCCAAGAGACCCAGTACTTC.

This clone was observed a few times. The chain combines TRBV5-6 with TRBJ1-1; 10 bases are a match to TRBD1. Germline CDR1 and CDR2: SGHDT and YYEEEE. The CDR3 has 16 amino acids. Trimming cost V 3 bases and J 6 bases; bases outside gene matches: 11. The CDR3 is CASSSPGTGVGSEAFF. CDR3 DNA sequence: TGTGCCAGCAGCTCCCCCGGGACAGGGGTAGGGTCTGAAGCTTTCTTT.